One and the same sample provided the 24 T cell receptor beta chains below, sequenced in a study of cytomegalovirus exposure and HLA in healthy donors. Use of 60 Vbeta and 13 Jbeta primers characterized the PCR. The method was immunoSEQ multiplex PCR; TCRdb's version includes in-frame clones alone and lacks a portion of them. The table has under 140,000 clones, over 60% seen once. Source material: PBMCs. These TCRs come from a man younger than 45 in good health and CMV-seropositive.

The rearrangement joins TRBV6-5 to TRBJ1-2; D is unclear. The CDR3 spans 15 residues. The ends were cut back, 0 bases at V and 1 base at J, with 9 bases in the middle. Germline V CDR1 and CDR2: MNHEY, SVGAGI. CDR3 loop: CASSYSIQNNYGYTF. Here the CDR3 DNA reads TGTGCCAGCAGTTACTCGATACAGAATAACTATGGCTACACCTTC.

This clone has just one count. The chain recombines TRBV10-3 with TRBJ2-1; TRBD1 matches at 8 bases. The CDR3 has 15 amino acids. The V gene's germline CDR1 is ENHRY and CDR2 SYGVKD. Trimming cost V 4 bases and J 9 bases; bases outside gene matches: 11. CDR3 bases: TGTGCCATCAGTGCTACCGAACGGACAGGGTTTGAGCAGTTCTTC. It specifies CAISATERTGFEQFF.

The CDR3, as DNA: TGTGCCAGCAGCTTGGGACAGCCTAATTCACCCCTCCACTTT. It is translated as CASSLGQPNSPLHF. The V call is TRBV7-3, the J call TRBJ1-6, with 7 bases that match TRBD1. CDR1 SGHTA and CDR2 FQGTGA come from the germline V gene. The CDR3 loop spans 14 amino acids. With V trimmed by 3 bases and J by 6 bases, 2 bases remained unmatched.

V gene TRBV28 combines with J gene TRBJ2-1; 7 bases are shared with TRBD1. Trimming took 5 bases from V and 3 from J; bases not matched to a gene: 7. Germline loops: CDR1 MDHEN, CDR2 SYDVKM. This CDR3 comprises 15 residues. The CDR3 loop is CASSISTGYYNEQFF. CDR3 sequence (DNA): TGTGCCAGCAGTATCTCGACAGGGTACTACAATGAGCAGTTCTTC.

This chain links TRBV15 with TRBJ2-6, with D unresolved. Deletions cut 4 bases from V and 0 bases from J, with 13 bases between. This CDR3 has 17 residues. Germline CDR1 reads LNHNV; CDR2 reads YYDKDF (reference sequence). CDR3 in DNA: TGTGCCACCAGCATTTTCAGTGCACACTCTGGGGCCAACGTCCTGACTTTC. It specifies CATSIFSAHSGANVLTF.

The chain recombines TRBV30 with TRBJ2-3, with D possibly being TRBD2 (6 bases). The CDR3 is made up of 12 amino acids. Trimming removed 8 bases at V and 4 bases at J, with 13 bases between. Germline lookup yields CDR1 GTSNPN and CDR2 SVGIG (reference sequence). The chain's CDR3 is CAGGSRADTQYF. The CDR3 DNA follows: TGTGCCGGAGGGTCGAGGGCAGATACGCAGTATTTT.

This clone was seen a handful of times. This chain connects TRBV4-2 to TRBJ2-5; TRBD2 agrees at 8 bases. The V and J ends lost 1 base and 3 bases, in that order; junction bases with no gene match: 4. Per germline, CDR1 LGHNA and CDR2 YNFKEQ. The CDR3 consists of 15 residues. The CDR3 sequence is CASSQVSSGEETQYF. CDR3 bases: TGTGCCAGCAGCCAAGTTAGTAGCGGGGAAGAGACCCAGTACTTC.

This rearrangement joins TRBV20-1 to TRBJ2-5, with D uncertain. The DNA end lines up better with TRBJ2-7; the J call may be wrong. The V gene's germline CDR1 is DFQATT and CDR2 SNEGSKA (reference sequence). The CDR3 extends over 11 amino acids. CDR3 sequence (DNA): TGCAGTGCTAGGGACTCCTACGAGCAGTACTTC. Residues: CSARDSYEQYF.

V and J are TRBV30 and TRBJ1-5; weak D call: TRBD1 (5 bases). Germline CDR1 GTSNPN, CDR2 SVGIG (reference sequence). Trimming left V 5 bases short and J 2 bases short, with 10 bases between. The CDR3 has 13 residues. CDR3 nucleotides: TGTGCCTGGGGACACCTGGGCAATCAGCCCCAGCATTTT. Translated: CAWGHLGNQPQHF. The whole variable domain, filled in from reference TRBV30 and TRBJ1-5, reads SQTIHQWPATLVQPVGSPLSLECTVEGTSNPNLYWYRQAAGRGLQLLFYSVGIGQISSEVPQNLSASRPQDRQFILSSKKLLLSDSGFYLCAWGHLGNQPQHFGDGTRLSIL.

This clone came up once. V gene TRBV11-2 combines with J gene TRBJ2-7, with 8 nucleotides matching TRBD2. Germline V lookup: CDR1 SGHAT, CDR2 FQNNGV. The CDR3 totals 15 residues. Germline trimming cut 3 bases from V and 3 bases from J; bases unmatched to any gene: 7. CDR3: CASSFRGGTYYEQYF. As DNA, the CDR3 is TGTGCCAGCAGCTTCCGCGGGGGGACGTACTACGAGCAGTACTTC.

The table lists this clone with a few counts. The V and J genes are TRBV30 and TRBJ2-3; 9 nucleotides align to TRBD2. The germline gives CDR1 GTSNPN, CDR2 SVGIG (reference sequence). The CDR3 extends over 14 amino acids. V was clipped by 2 bases and J by 5 bases; unmatched bases: 5. In DNA, the CDR3 is TGTGCCTGGAGTCTAGCGGGGAGGGGAGATACGCAGTATTTT. Translated, it gives CAWSLAGRGDTQYF.

The J gene is TRBJ2-7, the V gene TRBV6-6, with 7 bases aligning to TRBD2. The CDR3 is 15 residues long. Germline V gene lookup returns CDR1 MNHNY and CDR2 SVGAGI (reference sequence). The trim removed 4 bases at V and 2 bases at J, leaving 8 bases unmatched. DNA for the CDR3: TGTGCCAGCAGTTCTCTCGGGGGGAGGCCCTACGAGCAGTACTTC. Its protein product is CASSSLGGRPYEQYF.

The chain is built from TRBV5-6 and TRBJ1-4; D is undetermined. The CDR3 is 14 residues long. Looked up from germline, CDR1 is SGHDT and CDR2 is YYEEEE. Trimming pared 4 bases from V and 4 bases from J, leaving 11 bases between. This CDR3 reads CASSPRSGNEKLFF. CDR3 in DNA: TGTGCCAGCAGCCCCCGGTCTGGTAATGAAAAACTGTTTTTT.

The chain couples TRBV9 to TRBJ1-2; 7 bases align to TRBD1. The V gene end was trimmed by 3 bases and the J gene end by 4 bases; junction bases not matched to a gene: 12. CDR1 and CDR2 from the germline V gene are SGDLS and YYNGEE. CDR3 length: 16 residues. The chain's CDR3 is CASSADRSGGSYGYTF. The CDR3 coding sequence is TGTGCCAGCAGCGCGGACAGGAGTGGGGGATCCTATGGCTACACCTTC.

The chain couples TRBV6-5 to TRBJ2-5; D unclear. This CDR3 is built from 11 residues. Trimming cost V 4 bases and J 5 bases, with 5 bases left between them. The germline CDR1 and CDR2 sequences are MNHEY and SVGAGI. As DNA, the CDR3 is TGTGCCAGCAGTTTCGGGGAGACCCAGTACTTC. It codes for CASSFGETQYF.

This sequence joins TRBV10-3 and TRBJ1-5; 7 bases are a match to TRBD1. The CDR3 extends over 15 amino acids. The junction had 5 bases not matched to a gene; V was cut back by 1 base and J by 5 bases. CDR1 ENHRY and CDR2 SYGVKD come from the germline V gene. CDR3 sequence: CAISEYRGADQPQHF. The DNA for the CDR3 is TGTGCCATCAGTGAGTACAGGGGCGCGGATCAGCCCCAGCATTTT.

V and J are TRBV5-6 and TRBJ1-2, with unresolved D. Between the trimmed V and J ends, which lost 0 bases and 6 bases, there was a span of 6 bases. CDR3 length equals 12 residues. Germline CDR1 is SGHDT and CDR2 is YYEEEE. The CDR3 loop is CASSLVSDGYTF. In DNA, the CDR3 is TGTGCCAGCAGCTTGGTGTCCGATGGCTACACCTTC. Based on the CDR3 plus reference TRBV5-6 and TRBJ1-2, the full variable domain is DAGVTQSPTHLIKTRGQQVTLRCSPKSGHDTVSWYQQALGQGPQFIFQYYEEEERQRGNFPDRFSGHQFPNYSSELNVNALLLGDSALYLCASSLVSDGYTFGSGTRLTVV.

The V gene is TRBV28, the J gene TRBJ2-7, with D possibly being TRBD2 (6 bases). This CDR3 comprises 15 residues. Germline CDR1 is MDHEN and CDR2 is SYDVKM. Between the trimmed V and J ends, which lost 4 bases and 0 bases, there was a span of 13 bases. CDR3 amino acids: CASSSVRGGSYEQYF. The CDR3 bases are TGTGCCAGCAGTTCCGTGCGGGGCGGCTCCTACGAGCAGTACTTC. The complete variable domain, with remaining parts taken from reference TRBV28 and TRBJ2-7, reads DVKVTQSSRYLVKRTGEKVFLECVQDMDHENMFWYRQDPGLGLRLIYFSYDVKMKEKGDIPEGYSVSREKKERFSLILESASTNQTSMYLCASSSVRGGSYEQYFGPGTRLTVT.

The chain couples TRBV18 to TRBJ1-5; TRBD1 is a possible D gene (5 bases). Germline V gene sequence: CDR1 KGHSH, CDR2 LQKENI. This CDR3 is 13 amino acids long. With 3 bases removed from V and 7 bases from J, the gap between germline ends came to 10 bases. This chain's CDR3 is CASSPSGIQPQHF. CDR3 DNA: TGTGCCAGCTCACCTTCAGGGATACAGCCCCAGCATTTT.

This rearrangement joins TRBV11-2 to TRBJ2-1, with TRBD2 matching 9 bases. The CDR3 is 17 amino acids. The ends lost 0 bases at V and 2 bases at J; junction bases unmatched: 5. CDR1 is SGHAT and CDR2 is FQNNGV in the germline V gene. The CDR3 spells CASSLDWASGAYNEQFF. The CDR3 DNA reads TGTGCCAGCAGCTTAGATTGGGCTAGCGGGGCCTACAATGAGCAGTTCTTC.

The V gene is TRBV4-3, the J gene TRBJ1-3; D is undetermined. Trimming removed 3 bases at V and 0 bases at J, with 9 bases between. The germline CDR1 and CDR2 sequences are LGHNA and YSLEER. This CDR3 has 15 amino acids. In DNA, the CDR3 is TGCGCCAGCAGCCATGGGGAGATCTCTGGAAACACCATATATTTT. Protein sequence: CASSHGEISGNTIYF.

The gene calls are TRBV13 and TRBJ1-2; tentative D call: TRBD1 (5 bases). The CDR3 spans 14 residues. Per germline, CDR1 PRHDT and CDR2 FYEKMQ (reference sequence). V lost 2 bases to trimming and J lost 1 base, with 8 bases between them. CDR3 residues: CASSLSDSNYGYTF. The CDR3 bases are TGTGCCAGCAGCTTAAGCGACAGTAACTATGGCTACACCTTC.

This rearrangement joins TRBV2 to TRBJ1-2; 7 positions agree with TRBD1. The germline V gene encodes CDR1 SNHLY and CDR2 FYNNEI. The CDR3 extends over 13 amino acids. J gave up 7 bases and V 1 base, and 3 bases lay outside the gene matches. Here the CDR3 DNA reads TGTGCCAGCAGTGAAGTCGACAGGGCTGGCTACACCTTC. Its translation is CASSEVDRAGYTF.

The CDR3 nucleotides read TGCGCCAGCAGCCCGACTAGCACAGATACGCAGTATTTT. Amino acid sequence: CASSPTSTDTQYF. This rearrangement joins TRBV4-3 to TRBJ2-3, with D unresolved. V lost 4 bases to trimming and J lost 0 bases, with 5 bases between them. This CDR3 has 13 residues. Germline V gives CDR1 LGHNA, CDR2 YSLEER.